These T cell receptor beta chains were read from a single sample in a study of blood T cell repertoires in COVID-19. TCRdb's copy holds only in-frame clones and misses some; the assay was immunoSEQ multiplex PCR. The sample carries approximately 300,000 clones, 86% recorded once. Input material: peripheral blood. Receptors were obtained from a woman in her forties or fifties with acute or convalescent COVID-19. The CDR3 runs from the conserved cysteine through the conserved F or W. The D gene is left open where the match is weak. The size entry is marked missing in some rows and otherwise reads once, few, many or a size class.

-	TRBV5-1	TRBD1	TRBJ1-5	CASSLATGNDQPQHF	TGCGCCAGCAGCTTGGCGACAGGGAACGATCAGCCCCAGCATTTT
-	TRBV6-1	TRBD2	TRBJ2-7	CASSARPAGGLRGGEQYF	TGTGCCAGCAGTGCCCGTCCGGCGGGAGGGCTCCGAGGGGGTGAGCAGTACTTC
-	TRBV5-1	TRBD1	TRBJ1-1	CASSPRAGGNTEAFF	TGCGCCAGCAGCCCTAGGGCAGGGGGGAACACTGAAGCTTTCTTT
-	TRBV4-2	-	TRBJ2-3	CASSHPNTGAEGTDTQYF	TGTGCCAGCAGCCACCCCAACACGGGAGCGGAGGGCACAGATACGCAGTATTTT
-	TRBV18	TRBD2	TRBJ2-1	CASSPRLAGGNEQFF	TGTGCCAGCTCACCTCGACTAGCGGGAGGAAATGAGCAGTTCTTC
-	TRBV27	-	TRBJ1-1	CASIPHQGLGTEAFF	TGTGCCAGCATCCCCCATCAGGGATTGGGCACTGAAGCTTTCTTT
-	TRBV10-2	-	TRBJ1-4	CASSEARGNEKLFF	TGCGCCAGCAGTGAAGCCAGGGGAAATGAAAAACTGTTTTTT
-	TRBV9	TRBD1	TRBJ1-3	CASSPGQTGNTIYF	TGTGCCAGCAGCCCGGGACAGACTGGAAACACCATATATTTT
-	TRBV11-3	-	TRBJ1-4	CASSEGPGEKLFF	TGTGCCAGCAGCGAGGGTCCAGGAGAAAAACTGTTTTTT
-	TRBV28	TRBD2	TRBJ2-1	CASPWGGEIWWDNEQFF	TGTGCCAGCCCCTGGGGGGGGGAGATATGGTGGGACAATGAGCAGTTCTTC
-	TRBV18	TRBD1	TRBJ1-3	CASSPQQGPQSGNTIYF	TGTGCCAGCTCACCCCAACAGGGGCCACAATCTGGAAACACCATATATTTT
-	TRBV27	-	TRBJ1-3	CASSLSILSGNTIYF	TGTGCCAGCAGTTTATCGATACTCTCTGGAAACACCATATATTTT
-	TRBV19	TRBD2	TRBJ2-7	CASSNPSGTHYEQYF	TGTGCCAGTAGTAACCCTAGCGGCACCCACTACGAGCAGTACTTC
-	TRBV20-1	-	TRBJ2-2	CSASPQFTGELFF	TGCAGTGCTAGTCCACAGTTCACCGGGGAGCTGTTTTTT
-	TRBV6-1	-	TRBJ2-7	CASSEYGPSASEQYF	TGTGCCAGCAGTGAATATGGGCCTAGCGCCTCCGAGCAGTACTTC
once	TRBV5-1	TRBD1	TRBJ2-5	CASSLGGTGQGETQYF	TGCGCCAGCAGCTTGGGAGGGACAGGGCAAGGGGAGACCCAGTACTTC
-	TRBV12-3/TRBV12-4	-	TRBJ1-1	CASSTGMNTEAFF	TGTGCCAGCAGCACCGGGATGAACACTGAAGCTTTCTTT
-	TRBV5-4	-	TRBJ2-5	CASKTQETQYF	TGTGCCAGCAAAACACAAGAGACCCAGTACTTC
-	TRBV6-5	-	TRBJ1-6	CASSYDGGGNSPLHF	TGTGCCAGCAGTTACGATGGGGGAGGTAATTCACCCCTCCACTTT
-	TRBV27	-	TRBJ2-7	CASSSWGGSGEQYF	TGTGCCAGCAGTTCATGGGGGGGCTCGGGGGAGCAGTACTTC
few	TRBV5-6	-	TRBJ1-6	CASSLRGDGSPLHF	TGTGCCAGCAGCTTGCGGGGAGATGGGTCACCCCTCCACTTT
-	TRBV15	-	TRBJ2-7	CATSRDLAIEYEQYF	TGTGCCACCAGCAGAGATTTAGCGATTGAGTACGAGCAGTACTTC
-	TRBV6-1	-	TRBJ1-3	CASTDSSGNTIYF	TGTGCCAGCACTGACAGCTCTGGAAACACCATATATTTT
-	TRBV2	TRBD1	TRBJ2-2	CASRDRGYTGELFF	TGTGCCAGCAGGGACAGGGGGTACACCGGGGAGCTGTTTTTT
-	TRBV20-1	TRBD2	TRBJ2-1	CSASRLAGNNEQFF	TGCAGTGCTAGTCGGCTAGCGGGAAACAATGAGCAGTTCTTC
-	TRBV7-9	TRBD1	TRBJ1-1	CASSLATGDDEAFF	TGTGCCAGCAGCTTAGCGACAGGGGACGATGAAGCTTTCTTT
-	TRBV18	TRBD2	TRBJ2-2	CASSLLGLAGVKDTGELFF	TGTGCCAGCTCACTCTTGGGACTAGCGGGAGTTAAAGACACCGGGGAGCTGTTTTTT
-	TRBV6-5	-	TRBJ1-5	CASSYQGFQPQHF	TGTGCCAGCAGTTACCAGGGTTTCCAGCCCCAGCATTTT
-	TRBV6-5	TRBD1	TRBJ1-4	CASSPRAGGNEKLFF	TGTGCCAGCAGTCCTCGGGCAGGGGGAAATGAAAAACTGTTTTTT
-	TRBV4-1	-	TRBJ1-5	CASSQDPGGWGDQPQHF	TGCGCCAGCAGCCAAGATCCGGGGGGCTGGGGGGATCAGCCCCAGCATTTT
-	TRBV5-1	-	TRBJ1-2	CASSLERAYGYTF	TGCGCCAGCAGCTTGGAGCGGGCCTATGGCTACACCTTC
-	TRBV6-5	-	TRBJ1-6	CASSYSQPGYNSPLHF	TGTGCCAGCAGTTACTCCCAACCGGGCTATAATTCACCCCTCCACTTT
-	TRBV20-1	-	TRBJ2-5	CSASAAGTQETQYF	TGCAGTGCTAGTGCGGCAGGGACACAAGAGACCCAGTACTTC
-	TRBV27	TRBD1	TRBJ1-5	CASRTGNVNQPQHF	TGTGCCAGTCGGACAGGGAACGTCAATCAGCCCCAGCATTTT
few	TRBV7-2	-	TRBJ2-1	CASSLGGGRGYNEQFF	TGTGCCAGCAGCTTAGGGGGGGGGCGGGGGTACAATGAGCAGTTCTTC
-	TRBV4-1	-	TRBJ2-1	CASSHPVAGSYNEQFF	TGCGCCAGCAGCCACCCAGTCGCGGGTTCCTACAATGAGCAGTTCTTC
once	TRBV6-1	-	TRBJ2-7	CASSEAPWTSSYEQYF	TGTGCCAGCAGTGAAGCGCCATGGACTTCCTCCTACGAGCAGTACTTC
-	TRBV15	-	TRBJ1-6	CATSRDSRDYSPLHF	TGTGCCACCAGCAGGGACAGCCGCGACTATTCACCCCTCCACTTT
-	TRBV29-1	-	TRBJ2-5	CSVGREGETQYF	TGCAGCGTTGGGCGAGAGGGTGAGACCCAGTACTTC
-	TRBV19	TRBD2	TRBJ2-3	CASKKGLAGADTQYF	TGTGCCAGTAAAAAAGGGCTAGCGGGAGCAGATACGCAGTATTTT
-	TRBV7-9	TRBD2	TRBJ2-7	CASSPALASGTDEQYF	TGTGCCAGCAGCCCCGCTTTGGCTAGCGGGACGGACGAGCAGTACTTC
-	TRBV5-1	TRBD1	TRBJ2-5	CASSSGLRTGVETQYF	TGCGCCAGCAGCTCCGGCCTCAGGACAGGGGTTGAGACCCAGTACTTC
-	TRBV18	TRBD1	TRBJ2-4	CASSPLWTGEAKNIQYF	TGTGCCAGCTCACCATTGTGGACAGGAGAAGCCAAAAACATTCAGTACTTC
-	TRBV6-5	-	TRBJ1-5	CASNPRRQDNQPQHF	TGTGCCAGCAATCCACGAAGGCAGGACAATCAGCCCCAGCATTTT
-	TRBV5-6	-	TRBJ2-1	CASIIQGPYNEQFF	TGTGCCAGCATAATTCAGGGGCCCTACAATGAGCAGTTCTTC
-	TRBV28	-	TRBJ2-5	CASRGTWETQYF	TGTGCCAGCAGGGGGACTTGGGAGACCCAGTACTTC
-	TRBV18	-	TRBJ1-4	CASSQSQGGANEKLFF	TGTGCCAGCTCACAAAGCCAGGGAGGTGCTAATGAAAAACTGTTTTTT
-	TRBV10-3	-	TRBJ2-7	CAIRTGAEQYF	TGTGCCATCAGAACAGGAGCCGAGCAGTACTTC
-	TRBV7-9	-	TRBJ2-7	CASSLEGLSSYEQYF	TGTGCCAGCAGCTTAGAGGGACTTAGCTCCTACGAGCAGTACTTC
-	TRBV11-2	TRBD1	TRBJ2-5	CASSDTTGAGETQYF	TGTGCCAGCAGCGACACGACAGGGGCGGGGGAGACCCAGTACTTC
-	TRBV27	-	TRBJ1-3	CASRKGLSAGNTIYF	TGTGCCAGCAGAAAGGGGCTTTCAGCTGGAAACACCATATATTTT
-	TRBV6-1	TRBD1	TRBJ1-4	CASSEPQGAKEKLFF	TGTGCCAGCAGTGAACCCCAGGGGGCCAAAGAAAAACTGTTTTTT
-	TRBV7-9	TRBD1	TRBJ2-5	CASSLTGQGVWVTQYF	TGTGCCAGCAGCTTAACCGGGCAGGGGGTATGGGTGACCCAGTACTTC
-	TRBV11-2	-	TRBJ2-1	CASSLTGAPINEQFF	TGTGCCAGCAGCTTAACGGGAGCGCCTATCAATGAGCAGTTCTTC
-	TRBV5-5	TRBD2	TRBJ2-7	CASSLAGLAGGPYEQYF	TGTGCCAGCAGCTTGGCGGGACTAGCGGGAGGGCCCTACGAGCAGTACTTC
-	TRBV27	-	TRBJ1-5	CASSLLRGGQPQHF	TGTGCCAGCAGTTTATTGCGAGGGGGTCAGCCCCAGCATTTT
-	TRBV2	TRBD2	TRBJ2-1	CASRLAGGLRHEQFF	TGTGCCAGCCGACTAGCGGGGGGGCTAAGGCATGAGCAGTTCTTC
-	TRBV7-6	-	TRBJ2-1	CASSLDQDEQFF	TGTGCCAGCAGCTTAGACCAGGATGAGCAGTTCTTC
-	TRBV11-2	-	TRBJ2-2	CASSLDPRGRELFF	TGTGCCAGCAGCTTAGACCCTAGGGGAAGAGAGCTGTTTTTT